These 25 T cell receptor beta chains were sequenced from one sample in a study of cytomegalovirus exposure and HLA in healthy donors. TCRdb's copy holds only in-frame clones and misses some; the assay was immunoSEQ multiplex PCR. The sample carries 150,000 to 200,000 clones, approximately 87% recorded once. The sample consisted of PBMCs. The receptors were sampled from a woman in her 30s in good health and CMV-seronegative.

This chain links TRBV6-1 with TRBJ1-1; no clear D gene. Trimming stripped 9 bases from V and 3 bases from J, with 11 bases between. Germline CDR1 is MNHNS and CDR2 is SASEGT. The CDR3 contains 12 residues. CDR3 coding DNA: TGTGCCAGTCGGGAGGGATACACTGAAGCTTTCTTT. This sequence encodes CASREGYTEAFF.

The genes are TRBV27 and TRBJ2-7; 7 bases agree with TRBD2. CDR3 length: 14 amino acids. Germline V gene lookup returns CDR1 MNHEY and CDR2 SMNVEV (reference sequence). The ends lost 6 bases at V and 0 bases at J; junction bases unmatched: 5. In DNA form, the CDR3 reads TGTGCCAGCAGGCACGGGGGGATCTCCTACGAGCAGTACTTC. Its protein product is CASRHGGISYEQYF.

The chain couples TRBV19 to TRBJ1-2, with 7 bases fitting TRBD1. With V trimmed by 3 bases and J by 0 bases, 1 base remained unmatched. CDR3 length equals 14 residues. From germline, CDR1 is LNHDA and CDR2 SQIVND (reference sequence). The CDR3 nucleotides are TGTGCCAGTAGTATTGGACAGGCTAACTATGGCTACACCTTC. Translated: CASSIGQANYGYTF.

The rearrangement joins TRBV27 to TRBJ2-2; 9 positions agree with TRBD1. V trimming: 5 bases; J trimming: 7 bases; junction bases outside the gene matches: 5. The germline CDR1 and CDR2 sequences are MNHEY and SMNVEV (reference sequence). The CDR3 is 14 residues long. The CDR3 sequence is CASSVQGANGELFF. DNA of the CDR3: TGTGCCAGCAGTGTACAGGGGGCTAACGGGGAGCTGTTTTTT.

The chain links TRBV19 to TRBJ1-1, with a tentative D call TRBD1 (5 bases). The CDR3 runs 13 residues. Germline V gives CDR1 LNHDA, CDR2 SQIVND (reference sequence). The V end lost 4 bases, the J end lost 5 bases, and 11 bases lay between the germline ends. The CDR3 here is CASSTGGRTEAFF. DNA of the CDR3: TGTGCCAGTAGTACCGGGGGACGGACTGAAGCTTTCTTT.

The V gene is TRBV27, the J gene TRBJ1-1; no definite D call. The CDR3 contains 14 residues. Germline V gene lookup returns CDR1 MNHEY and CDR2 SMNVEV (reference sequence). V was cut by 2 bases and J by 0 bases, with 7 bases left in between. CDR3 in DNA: TGTGCCAGCAGTTTAAACGGAGTGAACACTGAAGCTTTCTTT. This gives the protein CASSLNGVNTEAFF.

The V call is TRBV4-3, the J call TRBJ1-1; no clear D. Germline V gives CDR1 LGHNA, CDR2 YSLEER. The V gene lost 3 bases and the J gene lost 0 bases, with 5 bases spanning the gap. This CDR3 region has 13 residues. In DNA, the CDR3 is TGCGCCAGCAGCCAGAGATTGAACACTGAAGCTTTCTTT. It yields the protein CASSQRLNTEAFF.

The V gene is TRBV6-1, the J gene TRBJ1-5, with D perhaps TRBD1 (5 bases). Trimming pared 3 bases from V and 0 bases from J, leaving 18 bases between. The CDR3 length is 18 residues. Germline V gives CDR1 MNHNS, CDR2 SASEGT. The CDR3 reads CASSDFMTAGYSNQPQHF. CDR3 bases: TGTGCCAGCAGTGACTTTATGACAGCCGGTTATAGCAATCAGCCCCAGCATTTT.

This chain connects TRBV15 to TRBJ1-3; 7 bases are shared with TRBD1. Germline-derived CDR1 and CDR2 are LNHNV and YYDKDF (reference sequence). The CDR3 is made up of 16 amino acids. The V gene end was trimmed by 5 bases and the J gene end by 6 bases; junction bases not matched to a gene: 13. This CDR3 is CATSPRQGSFKNTIYF. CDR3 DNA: TGTGCCACCAGCCCGCGACAGGGTTCTTTTAAAAACACCATATATTTT.

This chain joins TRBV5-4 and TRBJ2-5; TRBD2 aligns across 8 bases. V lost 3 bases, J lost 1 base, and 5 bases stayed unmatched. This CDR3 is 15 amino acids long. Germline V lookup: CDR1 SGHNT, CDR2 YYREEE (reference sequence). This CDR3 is CASSSIAGPQETQYF. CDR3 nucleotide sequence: TGTGCCAGCAGCTCGATAGCGGGGCCCCAAGAGACCCAGTACTTC.

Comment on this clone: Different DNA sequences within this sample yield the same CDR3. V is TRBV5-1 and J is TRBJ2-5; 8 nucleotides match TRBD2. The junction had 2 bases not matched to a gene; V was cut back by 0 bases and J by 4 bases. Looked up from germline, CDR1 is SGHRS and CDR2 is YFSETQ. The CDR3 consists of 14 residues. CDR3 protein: CASSLGLARETQYF. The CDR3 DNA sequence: TGCGCCAGCAGCTTGGGACTAGCGAGAGAGACCCAGTACTTC.

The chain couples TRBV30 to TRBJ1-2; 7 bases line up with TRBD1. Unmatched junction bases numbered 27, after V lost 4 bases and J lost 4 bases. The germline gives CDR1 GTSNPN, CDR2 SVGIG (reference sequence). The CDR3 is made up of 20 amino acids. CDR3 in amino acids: CAWTPPRNPHIQGNGYGYTF. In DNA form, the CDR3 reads TGTGCCTGGACCCCCCCCCGAAACCCTCACATACAGGGGAACGGCTATGGCTACACCTTC.

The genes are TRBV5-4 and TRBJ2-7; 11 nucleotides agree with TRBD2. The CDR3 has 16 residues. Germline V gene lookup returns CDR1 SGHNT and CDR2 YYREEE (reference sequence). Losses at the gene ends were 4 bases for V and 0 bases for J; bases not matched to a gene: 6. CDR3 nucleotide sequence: TGTGCCAGCAGCCAAGATGGGACTAGCGGCTCCTACGAGCAGTACTTC. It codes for CASSQDGTSGSYEQYF.

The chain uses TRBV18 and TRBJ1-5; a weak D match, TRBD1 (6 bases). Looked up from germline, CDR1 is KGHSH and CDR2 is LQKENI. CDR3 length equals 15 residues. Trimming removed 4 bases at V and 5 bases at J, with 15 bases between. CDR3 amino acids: CASSLGQSGYQPQHF. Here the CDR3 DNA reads TGTGCCAGCTCACTTGGACAGTCGGGATATCAGCCCCAGCATTTT.

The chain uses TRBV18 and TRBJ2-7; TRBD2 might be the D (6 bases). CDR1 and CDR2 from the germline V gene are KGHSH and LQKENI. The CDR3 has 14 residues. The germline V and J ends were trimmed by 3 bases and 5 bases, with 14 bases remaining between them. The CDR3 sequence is CASSPYGGKDEQYF. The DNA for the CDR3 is TGTGCCAGCTCACCTTACGGGGGAAAGGACGAGCAGTACTTC.

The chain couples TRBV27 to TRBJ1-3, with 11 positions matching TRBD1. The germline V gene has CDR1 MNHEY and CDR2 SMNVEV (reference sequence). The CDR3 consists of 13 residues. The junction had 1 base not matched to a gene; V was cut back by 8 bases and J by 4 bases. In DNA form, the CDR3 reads TGTGCCAGCGGGGACAGGGGGGGAAACACCATATATTTT. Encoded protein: CASGDRGGNTIYF.

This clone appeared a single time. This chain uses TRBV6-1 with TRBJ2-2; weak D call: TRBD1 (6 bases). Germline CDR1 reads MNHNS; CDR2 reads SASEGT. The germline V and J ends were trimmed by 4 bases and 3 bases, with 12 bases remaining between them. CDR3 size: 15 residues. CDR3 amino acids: CASSARGFDTGELFF. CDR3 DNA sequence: TGTGCCAGCAGTGCCAGGGGTTTCGACACCGGGGAGCTGTTTTTT.

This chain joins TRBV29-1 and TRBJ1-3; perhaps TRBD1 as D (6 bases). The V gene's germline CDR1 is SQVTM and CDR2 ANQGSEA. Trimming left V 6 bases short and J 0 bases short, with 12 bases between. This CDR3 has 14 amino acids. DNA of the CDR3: TGCAGCGTCCGAGGGGGTTCCTCTGGAAACACCATATATTTT. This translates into CSVRGGSSGNTIYF.

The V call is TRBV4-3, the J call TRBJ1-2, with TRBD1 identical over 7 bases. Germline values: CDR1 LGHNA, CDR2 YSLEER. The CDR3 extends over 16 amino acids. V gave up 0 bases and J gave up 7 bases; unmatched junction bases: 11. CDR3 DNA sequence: TGCGCCAGCAGCCAAGACCGAAAACAGGGGATAGTTGGCTACACCTTC. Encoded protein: CASSQDRKQGIVGYTF.

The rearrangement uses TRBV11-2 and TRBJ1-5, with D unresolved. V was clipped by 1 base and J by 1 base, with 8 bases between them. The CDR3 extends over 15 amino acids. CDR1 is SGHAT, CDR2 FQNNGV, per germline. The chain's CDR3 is CASSLVSGSNQPQHF. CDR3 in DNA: TGTGCCAGCAGCTTAGTCTCCGGGAGCAATCAGCCCCAGCATTTT. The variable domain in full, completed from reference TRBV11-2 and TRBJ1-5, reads EAGVAQSPRYKIIEKRQSVAFWCNPISGHATLYWYQQILGQGPKLLIQFQNNGVVDDSQLPKDRFSAERLKGVDSTLKIQPAKLEDSAVYLCASSLVSGSNQPQHFGDGTRLSIL.

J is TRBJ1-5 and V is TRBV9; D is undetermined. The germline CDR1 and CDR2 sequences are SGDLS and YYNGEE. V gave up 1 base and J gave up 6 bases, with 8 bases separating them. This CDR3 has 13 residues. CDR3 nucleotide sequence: TGTGCCAGCAGCGTAAGTGGGAGTCAGCCCCAGCATTTT. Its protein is CASSVSGSQPQHF.

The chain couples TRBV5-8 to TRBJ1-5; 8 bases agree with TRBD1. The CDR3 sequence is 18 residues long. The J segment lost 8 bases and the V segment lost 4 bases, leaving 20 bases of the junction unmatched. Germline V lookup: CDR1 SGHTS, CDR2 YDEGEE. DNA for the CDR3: TGTGCCAGCAGCCGAAGTTCTGGAAGCCAGGGGGCGGTGGAGCCCCAGCATTTT. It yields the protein CASSRSSGSQGAVEPQHF.

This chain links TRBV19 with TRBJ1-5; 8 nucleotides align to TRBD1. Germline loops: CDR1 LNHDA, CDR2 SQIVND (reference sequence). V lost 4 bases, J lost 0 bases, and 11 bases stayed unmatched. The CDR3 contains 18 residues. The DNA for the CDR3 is TGTGCCAGTAGTACGCCAGTTGGACAGGGCTATAGCAATCAGCCCCAGCATTTT. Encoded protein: CASSTPVGQGYSNQPQHF.

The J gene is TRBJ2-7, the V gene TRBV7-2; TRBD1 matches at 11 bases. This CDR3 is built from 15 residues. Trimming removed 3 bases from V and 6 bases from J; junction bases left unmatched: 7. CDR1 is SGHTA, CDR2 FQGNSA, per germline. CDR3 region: CASSFGQGAMGEQYF. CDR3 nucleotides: TGTGCCAGCAGCTTTGGACAGGGGGCGATGGGCGAGCAGTACTTC.

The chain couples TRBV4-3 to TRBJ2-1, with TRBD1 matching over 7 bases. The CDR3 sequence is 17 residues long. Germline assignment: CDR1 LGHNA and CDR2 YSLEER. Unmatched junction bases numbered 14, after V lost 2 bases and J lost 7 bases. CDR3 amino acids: CASSQYYPGQTANEQFF. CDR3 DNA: TGCGCCAGCAGCCAATATTATCCGGGACAGACTGCTAATGAGCAGTTCTTC.